These 27 T cell receptor beta chains were all obtained from the same sample, sequenced in a study of cytomegalovirus exposure and HLA in healthy donors. A multiplex PCR was run with 60 Vbeta primers and 13 Jbeta primers. This table comes from immunoSEQ multiplex PCR, and its TCRdb copy is limited to in-frame clones, with some not included. Its table records about 65,000 clones. The sequenced sample consisted of PBMCs. These receptors were obtained from a boy aged 10-17 years in good health and CMV-seronegative.

The chain joins TRBV11-3 to TRBJ2-1, with TRBD2 matching over 7 bases. V shed 3 bases and J 5 bases; nucleotides not matched to a gene: 4. This CDR3 has 14 amino acids. CDR1 is SGHNT and CDR2 is YENEEA in the germline V gene. The CDR3 DNA reads as TGTGCCAGCAGCTTCGGCGGGAGCGACAATGAGCAGTTCTTC. Amino acid sequence: CASSFGGSDNEQFF.

The chain joins TRBV7-9 to TRBJ2-7, with no clear D. The germline V gene encodes CDR1 SEHNR and CDR2 FQNEAQ (reference sequence). The CDR3 is 12 residues long. The V and J ends lost 4 bases and 2 bases respectively, with 6 bases between them. The CDR3 sequence: CASSSGAYEQYF. CDR3 DNA sequence: TGTGCCAGCAGCTCCGGAGCCTACGAGCAGTACTTC. The full variable domain, completed using reference TRBV7-9 and TRBJ2-7, is DTGVSQNPRHKITKRGQNVTFRCDPISEHNRLYWYRQTLGQGPEFLTYFQNEAQLEKSRLLSDRFSAERPKGSFSTLEIQRTEQGDSAMYLCASSSGAYEQYFGPGTRLTVT.

V and J are TRBV6-4 and TRBJ2-2; the match to TRBD1 covers 10 bases. CDR1 is MRHNA and CDR2 is SNTAGT in the germline V gene. With 8 bases clipped from V and 3 bases from J, the junction kept 0 bases outside the gene matches. The CDR3 runs 13 residues. CDR3 coding DNA: TGTGCCAGCGGGACAGGGGACACCGGGGAGCTGTTTTTT. This gives the protein CASGTGDTGELFF.

The chain has TRBV6-6 and TRBJ2-7; 7 nucleotides align to TRBD1. Germline trimming cut 6 bases from V and 2 bases from J; bases unmatched to any gene: 4. CDR1 MNHNY and CDR2 SVGAGI come from the germline V gene (reference sequence). The length of the CDR3 is 13 residues. The CDR3 coding sequence is TGTGCCAGCAGACCACAGGGGACCTACGAGCAGTACTTC. Translated, it gives CASRPQGTYEQYF.

The rearrangement joins TRBV6-4 to TRBJ2-2; 11 bases fit TRBD1. The CDR3 spans 15 residues. Germline V gene sequence: CDR1 MRHNA, CDR2 SNTAGT. V shed 5 bases, J shed 4 bases, and the junction held 3 bases outside the gene matches. The CDR3 sequence is CASSSGTGGTGELFF. The CDR3, as DNA: TGTGCCAGCAGTTCGGGGACAGGGGGCACCGGGGAGCTGTTTTTT.

The rearrangement joins TRBV7-9 to TRBJ2-5, with D tentatively TRBD1 (5 bases). V dropped 5 bases and J dropped 13 bases, with 17 bases sitting between them. The CDR3 runs to 12 residues. Per germline, CDR1 SEHNR and CDR2 FQNEAQ (reference sequence). CDR3 nucleotides: TGTGCCAGCAGCCCCCAAGGGGCCGGGCGGTACTTC. It is translated as CASSPQGAGRYF.

J is TRBJ2-3 and V is TRBV7-2; D gene unclear. The CDR3 consists of 13 residues. CDR1 SGHTA and CDR2 FQGNSA come from the germline V gene. V lost 1 base, J lost 8 bases, and 10 bases lay in between. CDR3 bases: TGTGCCAGCAGCTTAGAAATGTCGGGTACGCAGTATTTT. This codes for CASSLEMSGTQYF.

This chain connects TRBV13 to TRBJ2-1; 9 bases match TRBD2. V dropped 7 bases and J dropped 4; count of bases not matched to a gene: 5. The CDR3 consists of 14 residues. Germline lookup yields CDR1 PRHDT and CDR2 FYEKMQ (reference sequence). The CDR3 region is CASKPGLAYNEQFF. CDR3 in DNA: TGTGCCAGCAAACCGGGACTAGCTTACAATGAGCAGTTCTTC.

The chain links TRBV5-1 to TRBJ2-7; 9 positions match TRBD2. CDR1 is SGHRS and CDR2 is YFSETQ in the germline V gene. V gave up 4 bases and J gave up 3 bases; unmatched junction bases: 11. This CDR3 contains 16 residues. CDR3 DNA: TGCGCCAGCAGCCGATCATCTAGCGGGACTAACTACGAGCAGTACTTC. Residues: CASSRSSSGTNYEQYF. The full variable domain, in which reference TRBV5-1 and TRBJ2-7 provide the parts outside the CDR3, is KAGVTQTPRYLIKTRGQQVTLSCSPISGHRSVSWYQQTPGQGLQFLFEYFSETQRNKGNFPGRFSGRQFSNSRSEMNVSTLELGDSALYLCASSRSSSGTNYEQYFGPGTRLTVT.

The V gene is TRBV19, the J gene TRBJ2-6, with a weak D call TRBD1 (6 bases). The V gene's germline CDR1 is LNHDA and CDR2 SQIVND (reference sequence). The CDR3 loop spans 17 amino acids. The V end lost 6 bases, the J end lost 2 bases, and 17 bases lay between the germline ends. CDR3 in amino acids: CASSETGSRAGANVLTF. CDR3 in DNA: TGTGCCAGTAGCGAAACAGGGTCGCGGGCTGGGGCCAACGTCCTGACTTTC.

The V gene is TRBV2, the J gene TRBJ1-2; tentatively, D is TRBD1 (5 bases). V lost 4 bases to trimming and J lost 6 bases, with 15 bases between them. CDR1 and CDR2 (germline): SNHLY, FYNNEI. The CDR3 is made up of 14 amino acids. The CDR3, as DNA: TGTGCCAGCAGTGTGGGCCAGGGAGGGAATGGCTACACCTTC. Its translation is CASSVGQGGNGYTF.

The chain couples TRBV4-3 to TRBJ2-1, with 11 bases aligning to TRBD2. V shed 0 bases and J 4 bases; nucleotides not matched to a gene: 8. Germline lookup yields CDR1 LGHNA and CDR2 YSLEER. The CDR3 consists of 18 residues. CDR3 region: CASSQDHWTSGLYNEQFF. CDR3 coding DNA: TGCGCCAGCAGCCAAGATCATTGGACTAGCGGGTTGTACAATGAGCAGTTCTTC.

The chain has TRBV9 and TRBJ1-2; unclear D gene. CDR3 length: 15 amino acids. Between the trimmed V and J ends, which lost 3 bases and 8 bases, there was a span of 20 bases. Germline lookup yields CDR1 SGDLS and CDR2 YYNGEE. In nucleotides, the CDR3 is TGTGCCAGCAGCGAGACGACGGGAAGATCAGAAGGCTACACCTTC. Encoded protein: CASSETTGRSEGYTF.

The chain links TRBV30 to TRBJ1-1; D might be TRBD1 (5 bases). The germline CDR1 and CDR2 sequences are GTSNPN and SVGIG (reference sequence). Trimming left V 8 bases short and J 4 bases short, with 14 bases between. This CDR3 region has 12 residues. CDR3 DNA: TGTGCCGGTGGGGCTAGTTTCACTGAAGCTTTCTTT. It is translated as CAGGASFTEAFF.

V usage is TRBV7-9 and J usage is TRBJ1-5, with D possibly matching TRBD1 (5 bases). Trimming shortened V by 4 bases and J by 0 bases, and 13 bases separated the two germline ends. The CDR3 runs to 16 residues. The germline V gene encodes CDR1 SEHNR and CDR2 FQNEAQ (reference sequence). DNA of the CDR3: TGTGCCAGCAGCTCCCGGGGGGTTTATAGCAATCAGCCCCAGCATTTT. The encoded protein is CASSSRGVYSNQPQHF.

The chain recombines TRBV7-8 with TRBJ1-2; possible D gene TRBD1, 6 bases. Germline values: CDR1 SGHVS, CDR2 FQNEAQ. Trimming stripped 1 base from V and 6 bases from J, with 21 bases between. The CDR3 covers 17 residues. CDR3 nucleotide sequence: TGTGCCAGCAGCTTAGGGCCTCCAGGGGCGATATCACATGGCTACACCTTC. Translating it yields CASSLGPPGAISHGYTF.

The chain combines TRBV11-1 with TRBJ1-1, with D tentatively TRBD1 (6 bases). CDR1 is SGHAT, CDR2 FQDESV, per germline (reference sequence). Trimming left V 2 bases short and J 6 bases short, with 10 bases between. The CDR3 runs to 13 residues. The CDR3 region has the DNA TGTGCCAGCAGCTTACAACAGGGTTCTGAAGCTTTCTTT. It translates to CASSLQQGSEAFF.

The J gene is TRBJ2-5, the V gene TRBV6-5; D gene unclear. The germline gives CDR1 MNHEY, CDR2 SVGAGI. The CDR3 runs 14 residues. V was trimmed by 0 bases and J by 6 bases, leaving 11 bases between them. The CDR3 region has the DNA TGTGCCAGCAGTTACTCTGACGGCGGAAAGACCCAGTACTTC. It yields the protein CASSYSDGGKTQYF.

V is TRBV5-1 and J is TRBJ1-4, with 8 bases aligning to TRBD1. Germline-derived CDR1 and CDR2 are SGHRS and YFSETQ. Trimming cost V 1 base and J 14 bases; bases outside gene matches: 7. The length of the CDR3 is 13 residues. CDR3 protein: CASSLRGQGSLFF. The CDR3 DNA sequence: TGCGCCAGCAGCTTGCGAGGACAGGGAAGCCTGTTTTTT.

The chain is built from TRBV11-1 and TRBJ2-7; the D is unclear. CDR3 length: 12 amino acids. Germline values: CDR1 SGHAT, CDR2 FQDESV (reference sequence). Trimming took off 3 bases at V and 3 bases at J, with 6 bases between the two ends. The CDR3 spells CASSFTGYEQYF. CDR3 in DNA: TGTGCCAGCAGCTTCACGGGCTACGAGCAGTACTTC.

V is TRBV7-8 and J is TRBJ2-2, with 9 bases lining up with TRBD1. V dropped 5 bases and J dropped 1; count of bases not matched to a gene: 5. CDR1 is SGHVS, CDR2 FQNEAQ, per germline. The CDR3 loop spans 16 amino acids. The CDR3 DNA reads as TGTGCCAGCAGCCCAGGGACAGGGAGGAACACCGGGGAGCTGTTTTTT. Translation gives CASSPGTGRNTGELFF.

The chain couples TRBV6-5 to TRBJ1-5; D is possibly TRBD1 (6 bases). The CDR3 extends over 13 amino acids. Trimming cost V 5 bases and J 7 bases, with 12 bases left between them. Germline V gene sequence: CDR1 MNHEY, CDR2 SVGAGI. CDR3 residues: CASSRTGSQPQHF. The CDR3 nucleotides read TGTGCCAGCAGTCGAACAGGGTCCCAGCCCCAGCATTTT.

The J gene is TRBJ1-1, the V gene TRBV7-9, with TRBD1 identical over 8 bases. CDR1 and CDR2 from the germline V gene are SEHNR and FQNEAQ (reference sequence). Germline trimming cut 5 bases from V and 5 bases from J; bases unmatched to any gene: 7. This CDR3 region has 14 residues. The CDR3 nucleotides are TGTGCCAGCAGCGACAGGGGATTCAAGACTGAAGCTTTCTTT. It codes for CASSDRGFKTEAFF.

The chain is built from TRBV19 and TRBJ1-1, with D possibly matching TRBD1 (5 bases). This CDR3 is 14 amino acids long. CDR1 and CDR2 from the germline V gene are LNHDA and SQIVND (reference sequence). The V end was cut by 1 base, the J end by 3 bases, with 9 bases between. The DNA of the CDR3 is TGTGCCAGTAGTATAGGGGGCGAGGACACTGAAGCTTTCTTT. Protein sequence: CASSIGGEDTEAFF. Looking up the rest from reference TRBV19 and TRBJ1-1 gives the full variable domain: DGGITQSPKYLFRKEGQNVTLSCEQNLNHDAMYWYRQDPGQGLRLIYYSQIVNDFQKGDIAEGYSVSREKKESFPLTVTSAQKNPTAFYLCASSIGGEDTEAFFGQGTRLTVV.

The V call is TRBV5-4, the J call TRBJ2-5; weak D call: TRBD2 (6 bases). Germline V gives CDR1 SGHNT, CDR2 YYREEE (reference sequence). The CDR3 has 16 amino acids. V lost 0 bases and J 1 base, leaving 13 bases between the germline ends. The CDR3: CASSLGGLGGQETQYF. CDR3 in DNA: TGTGCCAGCAGCTTGGGAGGGCTGGGGGGCCAAGAGACCCAGTACTTC.

The chain uses TRBV11-2 and TRBJ1-1; D might be TRBD1 (6 bases). Germline CDR1 SGHAT, CDR2 FQNNGV. The length of the CDR3 is 15 residues. Trimming took off 4 bases at V and 1 base at J, with 13 bases between the two ends. DNA of the CDR3: TGTGCCAGCAGCTCCCCCCAGGGGTGGAACACTGAAGCTTTCTTT. This translates into CASSSPQGWNTEAFF.

The genes are TRBV29-1 and TRBJ1-1; weak D call: TRBD1 (5 bases). The CDR3 consists of 14 residues. The germline CDR1 and CDR2 sequences are SQVTM and ANQGSEA. With 4 bases removed from V and 1 base from J, the gap between germline ends came to 13 bases. CDR3: CSVARGTTNTEAFF. In nucleotides, the CDR3 is TGCAGCGTTGCCCGGGGGACCACGAACACTGAAGCTTTCTTT.